Listed here is a single T cell receptor beta chain. What it binds is not known. Treatment: approximately 11-day PBMC culture with coronavirus spike peptide pools or control peptides (ViraFEST assay). Expanded clonotypes were found by TCR sequencing after peptide-pool stimulation (ViraFEST). This specimen belongs to a study of vaccination and CD4 T cells after COVID-19. On the study more broadly: At a median 72 days (range 14 to 241) after dose two, post-vaccine samples were obtained. Control cultures were supplied with a CEFX pool, an HIV-1 Nef pool, or no peptide at all.

Researchers used the Oncomine TCR Beta short-read assay to sequence DNA from cultured CD4+ T cells. TCRdb called the PCR reads again in MiXCR, with one record for every CDR3 protein. The sample has approximately 11,000 distinct CDR3 sequences, about 44% seen once. The sequenced material came from CD4+ T cells from blood, cultured in vitro. The sequence came from a human donor who had recovered from COVID-19.

This CDR3 is CASSLDLTGDYGYTF. CDR3 nucleotides: TGTGCCAGCAGCTTAGACCTGACAGGGGATTATGGCTACACCTTC. The V and J genes are TRBV7-9 and TRBJ1-2; TRBD1 agrees at 8 bases. The CDR3 runs to 15 residues. Germline CDR1 and CDR2: SEHNR and FQNEAQ (reference sequence). The V segment lost 1 base and the J segment 5 bases; nucleotides outside the gene matches: 6.